This entry features one T cell receptor (beta chain) sequence. This table comes from immunoSEQ multiplex PCR, and its TCRdb copy is limited to in-frame clones, with some not included. Here the sample spans 90,000 to 130,000 clones, approximately 89% being singletons. The germline V gene has CDR1 ENHRY and CDR2 SYGVKD. The CDR3 has 19 amino acids. The J segment lost 0 bases and the V segment lost 6 bases, leaving 12 bases of the junction unmatched. This entry comes from a study of PD-L1 blockade in urothelial cancer. Time point specified: peripheral blood 6 weeks after treatment start. This sequence joins TRBV10-3 and TRBJ2-1; 12 bases agree with TRBD2. This receptor was obtained from a man between 60 and 75 years old with urothelial cancer. The source material was PBMCs, sampled around atezolizumab (anti-PD-L1) treatment. The CDR3 protein is CAIRGGRLAGAPSYNEQFF. In DNA, the CDR3 is TGTGCCATCAGAGGGGGAAGACTAGCGGGAGCACCCTCCTACAATGAGCAGTTCTTC.